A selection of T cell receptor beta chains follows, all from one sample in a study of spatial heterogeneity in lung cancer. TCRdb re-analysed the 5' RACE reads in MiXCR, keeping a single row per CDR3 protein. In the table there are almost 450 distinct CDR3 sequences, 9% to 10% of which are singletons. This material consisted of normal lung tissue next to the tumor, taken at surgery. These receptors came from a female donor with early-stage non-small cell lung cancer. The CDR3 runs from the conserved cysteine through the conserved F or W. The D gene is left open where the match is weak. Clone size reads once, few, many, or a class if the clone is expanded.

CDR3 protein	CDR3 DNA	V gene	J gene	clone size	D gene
CSAGGLAGIGEQFF	TGCAGTGCTGGTGGACTAGCGGGTATAGGTGAGCAGTTCTTC	TRBV20-1	TRBJ2-1	large	TRBD2
CASSSTRDSSTDTQYF	TGTGCCAGCAGCTCTACCCGGGATTCTAGCACAGATACGCAGTATTTT	TRBV13	TRBJ2-3	medium-sized	-
CARREQLSNQPQHF	TGTGCCAGGAGGGAACAGTTGTCCAATCAGCCCCAGCATTTT	TRBV6-4	TRBJ1-5	medium-sized	-
CASSLTDNYGYTF	TGTGCCAGCAGTCTTACAGATAACTATGGCTACACCTTC	TRBV6-5	TRBJ1-2	large	-
CSARPAQGFSGANVLTF	TGCAGTGCTAGACCCGCCCAGGGTTTTTCTGGGGCCAACGTCCTGACTTTC	TRBV20-1	TRBJ2-6	large	-
CASLKNEQFF	TGTGCCAGCCTTAAAAATGAGCAGTTCTTC	TRBV28	TRBJ2-1	medium-sized	-
CATSLGTRETQYF	TGTGCCACCAGCTTAGGGACGCGCGAGACCCAGTACTTC	TRBV15	TRBJ2-5	large	-
CASGLGGGLAGEQFF	TGTGCTAGTGGTTTGGGAGGAGGGCTAGCGGGCGAGCAGTTCTTC	TRBV12-5	TRBJ2-1	medium-sized	TRBD2
CASSFISGSETQYF	TGTGCCAGCAGCTTCATTAGCGGGAGTGAGACCCAGTACTTC	TRBV7-2	TRBJ2-5	many	TRBD2
CASRSGTGDTGELFF	TGTGCCAGCAGGTCCGGGACAGGGGACACCGGGGAGCTGTTTTTT	TRBV7-7	TRBJ2-2	large	TRBD1